These 22 T cell receptor beta chains share one sample of origin, sequenced in a study of control samples from healthy donors and cancer patients. Clones were sequenced by immunoSEQ multiplex PCR, and TCRdb holds only the in-frame ones, with some missing. The table records tens of thousands of clones, approximately 85% of them present only once. Sequencing was carried out using blood. The receptors originated from a man aged 50 or older in good health.

The chain employs TRBV2 and TRBJ2-7, with 7 positions matching TRBD1. The CDR3 extends over 14 amino acids. V lost 10 bases, J lost 7 bases, and 16 bases stayed unmatched. CDR1 is SNHLY and CDR2 is FYNNEI in the germline V gene. This CDR3 is CATKQGPTLGEQYF. For the CDR3, the DNA is TGTGCCACCAAACAGGGGCCGACTTTAGGGGAGCAGTACTTC.

The table lists this clone with a few counts. The chain combines TRBV6-6 with TRBJ1-5, with a tentative D call TRBD1 (5 bases). The CDR3 runs 16 residues. Trimming stripped 5 bases from V and 5 bases from J, with 19 bases between. Germline V gives CDR1 MNHNY, CDR2 SVGAGI (reference sequence). Written as DNA, the CDR3 is TGTGCCAGCAGTACGGGGCCGGACGGCACACATCAGCCCCAGCATTTT. Encoded protein: CASSTGPDGTHQPQHF.

The chain links TRBV15 to TRBJ2-3, with D perhaps matching TRBD2 (6 bases). Per the germline V gene, CDR1 is LNHNV and CDR2 is YYDKDF (reference sequence). Trimming cost V 0 bases and J 2 bases, with 15 bases left between them. The CDR3 contains 17 residues. CDR3 nucleotides: TGTGCCACCAGCAGAGATCTTTGGGAGGTGAACACAGATACGCAGTATTTT. Translating it yields CATSRDLWEVNTDTQYF.

V is TRBV19 and J is TRBJ1-1, with TRBD1 as a possible D gene (6 bases). The CDR3 covers 14 residues. From germline, CDR1 is LNHDA and CDR2 SQIVND (reference sequence). Trimming removed 7 bases from V and 4 bases from J, with 16 bases in between. The CDR3 sequence is CASIWEGGSTEAFF. The CDR3 nucleotides are TGTGCCAGTATATGGGAAGGGGGATCCACTGAAGCTTTCTTT.

This rearrangement joins TRBV19 to TRBJ1-6; the D gene is possibly TRBD1 (5 bases). Between the trimmed V and J ends, which lost 1 base and 7 bases, there was a span of 14 bases. Germline V gene sequence: CDR1 LNHDA, CDR2 SQIVND (reference sequence). There are 16 residues in the CDR3. In DNA form, the CDR3 reads TGTGCCAGTAGTATAGGCGACCCAGGGAAGAATTCACCCCTCCACTTT. Protein product: CASSIGDPGKNSPLHF.

As regards this clone: The junction departs from the called germline gene at one end, perhaps through a read error. This chain uses TRBV5-8 with TRBJ1-2, with 9 bases fitting TRBD1. The CDR3 is 15 amino acids. Germline CDR1 SGHTS, CDR2 YDEGEE. CDR3 sequence reads: CASSSDPGQGWGLSF. In nucleotides, the CDR3 is TGTGCCAGCAGCTCCGATCCGGGACAGGGTTGGGGATTATCATTC.

The chain links TRBV6-6 to TRBJ2-6, with TRBD2 as a possible D gene (5 bases). V shed 6 bases and J shed 8 bases, with 17 bases lying between them. CDR1 is MNHNY and CDR2 is SVGAGI in the germline V gene (reference sequence). This CDR3 is built from 15 residues. The CDR3 bases are TGTGCCAGCAGGCCTGTTAGCGAGGGATCCAACGTCCTGACTTTC. Translating gives CASRPVSEGSNVLTF.

The chain recombines TRBV10-3 with TRBJ2-3; a weak D match, TRBD1 (7 bases). The germline V gene has CDR1 ENHRY and CDR2 SYGVKD. There are 16 residues in the CDR3. Trimming shortened V by 3 bases and J by 5 bases, and 18 bases separated the two germline ends. Here the CDR3 DNA reads TGTGCCATCAGTGAATCGGGGGACAGCGTAAAAGATACGCAGTATTTT. Its protein product is CAISESGDSVKDTQYF.

The chain couples TRBV28 to TRBJ2-1; D ambiguous. Trimming pared 6 bases from V and 9 bases from J, leaving 12 bases between. Germline V gene lookup returns CDR1 MDHEN and CDR2 SYDVKM. The CDR3 contains 12 residues. The CDR3 coding sequence is TGTGCCAGCAGCCCCCTTTGGCTTGAGCAGTTCTTC. It encodes CASSPLWLEQFF.

This clone appeared a few times. The rearrangement joins TRBV6-2 or TRBV6-3 to TRBJ2-7; the D is unclear. CDR1 MNHEY and CDR2 SVGEGT come from the germline V gene. Trimming shortened V by 6 bases and J by 4 bases, and 10 bases separated the two germline ends. The CDR3 covers 12 residues. The CDR3 sequence is CASSLGNYEQYF. For the CDR3, the DNA is TGTGCCAGCAGCCTGGGGAATTACGAGCAGTACTTC.

The genes are TRBV11-3 and TRBJ2-7; the D gene is possibly TRBD2 (6 bases). Germline loops: CDR1 SGHNT, CDR2 YENEEA. The V gene lost 5 bases and the J gene lost 0 bases, with 14 bases spanning the gap. The CDR3 loop spans 15 amino acids. CDR3: CASSQTADYSYEQYF. The CDR3 DNA reads TGTGCCAGCAGCCAGACTGCGGACTACTCCTACGAGCAGTACTTC.

The chain joins TRBV29-1 to TRBJ1-1, with a tentative D call TRBD1 (6 bases). This CDR3 has 13 residues. Germline CDR1 SQVTM, CDR2 ANQGSEA. The V and J ends lost 4 bases and 1 base respectively, with 10 bases between them. This CDR3 reads CSVGTGRNTEAFF. The DNA of the CDR3 is TGCAGCGTTGGAACAGGGAGGAACACTGAAGCTTTCTTT.

V usage is TRBV18 and J usage is TRBJ1-2, with D unresolved. This CDR3 region has 13 residues. Trimming took off 3 bases at V and 4 bases at J, with 9 bases between the two ends. Germline values: CDR1 KGHSH, CDR2 LQKENI. CDR3 nucleotide sequence: TGTGCCAGCTCACCTGAGGGCTCCTATGGCTACACCTTC. This sequence encodes CASSPEGSYGYTF. The whole variable domain, filled in from reference TRBV18 and TRBJ1-2, reads NAGVMQNPRHLVRRRGQEARLRCSPMKGHSHVYWYRQLPEEGLKFMVYLQKENIIDESGMPKERFSAEFPKEGPSILRIQQVVRGDSAAYFCASSPEGSYGYTFGSGTRLTVV.

This chain's CDR3 is CASSRGGAAGTQYF. CDR3 DNA: TGTGCCAGCAGTAGAGGGGGCGCGGCGGGTACGCAGTATTTT. The chain recombines TRBV6-2 or TRBV6-3 with TRBJ2-3, with 7 bases lining up with TRBD1. The CDR3 totals 14 residues. The germline V gene has CDR1 MNHEY and CDR2 SVGEGT. V lost 5 bases to trimming and J lost 8 bases; unmatched junction nucleotides: 10.

V gene TRBV6-5 combines with J gene TRBJ1-6; D remains ambiguous. Trimming took off 6 bases at V and 9 bases at J, with 18 bases between the two ends. This CDR3 has 15 residues. Germline CDR1 is MNHEY and CDR2 is SVGAGI. CDR3 sequence: CASRQTGTGASPLHF. CDR3 sequence (DNA): TGTGCCAGCAGACAAACGGGCACCGGAGCTTCACCCCTCCACTTT.

This chain links TRBV5-1 with TRBJ2-2; D is possibly TRBD2 (5 bases). CDR3 size: 14 residues. Germline V gene sequence: CDR1 SGHRS, CDR2 YFSETQ. V was cut by 3 bases and J by 9 bases, with 15 bases left in between. CDR3 protein: CASSSEGEAWELFF. In DNA form, the CDR3 reads TGCGCCAGCAGCTCAGAGGGCGAGGCGTGGGAGCTGTTTTTT.

The genes are TRBV2 and TRBJ2-7; 7 bases fit TRBD2. The CDR3 spans 13 residues. Germline lookup yields CDR1 SNHLY and CDR2 FYNNEI. Germline trimming cut 4 bases from V and 6 bases from J; bases unmatched to any gene: 6. In DNA form, the CDR3 reads TGTGCCAGCAGTGGGGAAGGGAGGGTCGAGCAGTACTTC. The encoded protein is CASSGEGRVEQYF.

The CDR3: CSVEPQLGTIETQYF. The CDR3 region has the DNA TGCAGCGTTGAACCTCAACTCGGAACTATAGAGACCCAGTACTTC. V and J are TRBV29-1 and TRBJ2-5; D call uncertain. The CDR3 spans 15 residues. From germline, CDR1 is SQVTM and CDR2 ANQGSEA. V dropped 2 bases and J dropped 4 bases, with 17 bases sitting between them.

The CDR3 loop reads CASSFYQDRANQPQHF. Written as DNA, the CDR3 is TGTGCCAGCAGTTTCTACCAGGACAGGGCAAATCAGCCCCAGCATTTT. The chain employs TRBV6-2 or TRBV6-3 and TRBJ1-5; TRBD1 matches at 8 bases. Germline-derived CDR1 and CDR2 are MNHEY and SVGEGT. This CDR3 is built from 16 residues. The junction had 9 bases not matched to a gene; V was cut back by 4 bases and J by 4 bases.

The chain is built from TRBV6-1 and TRBJ2-3; maybe TRBD2 (6 bases). The germline V and J ends were trimmed by 3 bases and 2 bases, with 12 bases remaining between them. CDR1 is MNHNS, CDR2 SASEGT, per germline. The length of the CDR3 is 15 residues. Here the CDR3 reads CASSEWGDLTDTQYF. The DNA for the CDR3 is TGTGCCAGCAGTGAGTGGGGGGACCTCACAGATACGCAGTATTTT.

CDR3 residues: CASSLAPSGEQFF. The DNA of the CDR3 is TGTGCCAGCAGCTTAGCCCCTAGTGGAGAGCAGTTCTTC. This chain links TRBV7-2 with TRBJ2-1; D not resolved. This CDR3 is built from 13 residues. Between the trimmed V and J ends, which lost 0 bases and 10 bases, there was a span of 10 bases. Germline lookup yields CDR1 SGHTA and CDR2 FQGNSA. Combining the CDR3 with reference TRBV7-2 and TRBJ2-1 gives the whole variable domain GAGVSQSPSNKVTEKGKDVELRCDPISGHTALYWYRQSLGQGLEFLIYFQGNSAPDKSGLPSDRFSAERTGGSVSTLTIQRTQQEDSAVYLCASSLAPSGEQFFGPGTRLTVL.

The chain carries TRBV5-4 and TRBJ2-1; D gene ambiguous. The CDR3 runs 14 residues. V was pared by 1 base and J by 10 bases, with 15 bases between. CDR1 is SGHNT and CDR2 is YYREEE in the germline V gene (reference sequence). The CDR3 DNA sequence: TGTGCCAGCAGCTTGCCCCAACCGCGACTCGAGCAGTTCTTC. Protein product: CASSLPQPRLEQFF.